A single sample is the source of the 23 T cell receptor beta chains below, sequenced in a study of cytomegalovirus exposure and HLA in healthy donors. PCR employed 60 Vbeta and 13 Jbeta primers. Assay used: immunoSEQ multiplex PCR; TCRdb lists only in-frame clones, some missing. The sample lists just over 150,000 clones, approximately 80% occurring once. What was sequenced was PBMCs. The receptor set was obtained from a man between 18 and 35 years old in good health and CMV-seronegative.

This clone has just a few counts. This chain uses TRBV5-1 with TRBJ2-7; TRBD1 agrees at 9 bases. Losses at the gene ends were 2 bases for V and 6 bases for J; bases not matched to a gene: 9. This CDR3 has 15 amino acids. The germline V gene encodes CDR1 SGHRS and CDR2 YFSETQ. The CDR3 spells CASSLVPRTGAEQYF. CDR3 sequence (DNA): TGCGCCAGCAGCTTAGTCCCGAGGACAGGGGCCGAGCAGTACTTC.

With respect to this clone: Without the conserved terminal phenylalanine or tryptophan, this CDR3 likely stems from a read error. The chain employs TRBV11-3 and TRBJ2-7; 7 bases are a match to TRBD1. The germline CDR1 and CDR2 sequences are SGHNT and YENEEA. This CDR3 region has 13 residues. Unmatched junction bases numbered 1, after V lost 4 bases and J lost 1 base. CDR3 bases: TGTGCCAGCAGCTACAGGGGATCCTACGAGCAGTACCTC. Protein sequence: CASSYRGSYEQYL.

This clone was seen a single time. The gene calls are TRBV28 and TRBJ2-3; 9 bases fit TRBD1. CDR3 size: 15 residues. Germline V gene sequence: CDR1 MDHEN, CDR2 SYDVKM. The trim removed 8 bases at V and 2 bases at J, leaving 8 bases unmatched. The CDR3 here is CASSRDREDTDTQYF. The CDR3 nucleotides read TGTGCCAGCTCCAGGGACAGGGAAGACACAGATACGCAGTATTTT.

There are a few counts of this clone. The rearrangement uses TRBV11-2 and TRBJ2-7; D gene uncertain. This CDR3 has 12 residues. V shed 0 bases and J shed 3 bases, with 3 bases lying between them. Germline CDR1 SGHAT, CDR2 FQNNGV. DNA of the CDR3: TGTGCCAGCAGCTTAGACAACTACGAGCAGTACTTC. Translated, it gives CASSLDNYEQYF.

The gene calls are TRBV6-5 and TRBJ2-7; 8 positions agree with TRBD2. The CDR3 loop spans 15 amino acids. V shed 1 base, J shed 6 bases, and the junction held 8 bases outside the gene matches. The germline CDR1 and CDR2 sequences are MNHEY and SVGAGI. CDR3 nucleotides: TGTGCCAGCAGTTACTACCGACGGGAGGGGTCCGAGCAGTACTTC. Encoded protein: CASSYYRREGSEQYF.

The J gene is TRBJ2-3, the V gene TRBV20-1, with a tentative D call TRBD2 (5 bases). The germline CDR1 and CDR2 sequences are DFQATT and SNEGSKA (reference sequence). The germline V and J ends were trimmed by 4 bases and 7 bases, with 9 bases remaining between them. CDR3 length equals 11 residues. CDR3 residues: CSAIVGNTQYF. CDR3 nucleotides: TGCAGTGCTATTGTCGGGAATACGCAGTATTTT.

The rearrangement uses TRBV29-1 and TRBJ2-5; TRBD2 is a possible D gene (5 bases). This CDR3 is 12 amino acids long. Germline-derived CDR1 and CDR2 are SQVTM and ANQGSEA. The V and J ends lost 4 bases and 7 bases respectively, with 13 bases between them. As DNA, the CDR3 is TGCAGCGTTGCTGCCGGTGAGGGGACCCAGTACTTC. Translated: CSVAAGEGTQYF.

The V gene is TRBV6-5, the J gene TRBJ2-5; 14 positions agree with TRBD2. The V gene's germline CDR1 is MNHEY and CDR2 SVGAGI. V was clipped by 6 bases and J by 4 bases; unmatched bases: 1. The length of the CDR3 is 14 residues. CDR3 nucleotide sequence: TGTGCCAGCAGGGGGACTAGCGGGAGAGAGACCCAGTACTTC. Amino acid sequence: CASRGTSGRETQYF.

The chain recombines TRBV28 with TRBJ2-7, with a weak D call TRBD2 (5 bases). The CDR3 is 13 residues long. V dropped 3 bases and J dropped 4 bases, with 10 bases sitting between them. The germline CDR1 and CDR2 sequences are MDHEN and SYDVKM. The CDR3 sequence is CASSLNRGYEQYF. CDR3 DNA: TGTGCCAGCAGTTTGAACCGAGGGTACGAGCAGTACTTC. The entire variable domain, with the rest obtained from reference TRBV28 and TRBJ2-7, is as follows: DVKVTQSSRYLVKRTGEKVFLECVQDMDHENMFWYRQDPGLGLRLIYFSYDVKMKEKGDIPEGYSVSREKKERFSLILESASTNQTSMYLCASSLNRGYEQYFGPGTRLTVT.

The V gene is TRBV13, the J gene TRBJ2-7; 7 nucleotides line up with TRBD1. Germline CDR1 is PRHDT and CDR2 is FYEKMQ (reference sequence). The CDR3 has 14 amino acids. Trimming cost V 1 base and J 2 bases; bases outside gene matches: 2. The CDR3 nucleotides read TGTGCCAGCAGCTTAGAGGGACAGACCTACGAGCAGTACTTC. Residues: CASSLEGQTYEQYF.

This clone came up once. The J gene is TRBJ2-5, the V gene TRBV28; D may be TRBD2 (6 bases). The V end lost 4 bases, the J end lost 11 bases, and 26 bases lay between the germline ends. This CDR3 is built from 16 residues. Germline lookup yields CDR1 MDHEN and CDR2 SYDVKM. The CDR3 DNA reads TGTGCCAGCAGTTCCCCCGGGCAGGGACCTACGGGAGAGCAGTACTTC. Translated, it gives CASSSPGQGPTGEQYF.

The CDR3 DNA sequence: TGTGCCATCAGTGAGGGGCCCTACGAGCAGTACTTC. This gives the protein CAISEGPYEQYF. The rearrangement links TRBV10-3 to TRBJ2-7; D gene ambiguous. This CDR3 has 12 residues. Per the germline V gene, CDR1 is ENHRY and CDR2 is SYGVKD. V was trimmed by 2 bases and J by 2 bases, leaving 4 bases between them.

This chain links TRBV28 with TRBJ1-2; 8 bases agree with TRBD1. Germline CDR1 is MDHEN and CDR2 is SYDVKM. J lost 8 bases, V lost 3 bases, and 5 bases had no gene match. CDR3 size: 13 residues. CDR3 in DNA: TGTGCCAGCAGTTTCTCCAGGGGGCTAGGCTACACCTTC. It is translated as CASSFSRGLGYTF.

The CDR3 spells CASSLGGSMADTQYF. The CDR3 DNA is TGTGCCAGCAGTTTGGGAGGGTCCATGGCAGATACGCAGTATTTT. This chain joins TRBV6-1 and TRBJ2-3; TRBD2 aligns across 7 bases. The germline CDR1 and CDR2 sequences are MNHNS and SASEGT. Trimming at V came to 5 bases and at J to 4 bases, leaving 9 bases not matched to a gene. The length of the CDR3 is 15 residues.

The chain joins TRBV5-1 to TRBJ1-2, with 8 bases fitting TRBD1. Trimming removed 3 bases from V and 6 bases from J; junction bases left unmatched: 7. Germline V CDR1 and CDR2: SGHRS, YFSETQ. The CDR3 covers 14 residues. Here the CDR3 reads CASSYPGQVDGYTF. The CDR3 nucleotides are TGCGCCAGCAGCTATCCGGGACAGGTTGATGGCTACACCTTC.

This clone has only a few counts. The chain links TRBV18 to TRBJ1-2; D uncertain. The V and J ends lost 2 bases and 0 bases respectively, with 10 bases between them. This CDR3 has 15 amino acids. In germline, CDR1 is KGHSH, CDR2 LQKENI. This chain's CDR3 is CASSPESGANYGYTF. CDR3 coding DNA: TGTGCCAGCTCACCAGAATCCGGGGCTAACTATGGCTACACCTTC.

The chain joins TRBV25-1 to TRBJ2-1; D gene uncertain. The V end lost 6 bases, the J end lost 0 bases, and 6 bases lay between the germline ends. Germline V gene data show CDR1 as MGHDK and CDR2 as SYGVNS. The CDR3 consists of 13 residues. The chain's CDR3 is CASRHSSYNEQFF. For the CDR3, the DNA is TGTGCCAGCAGACACAGCTCCTACAATGAGCAGTTCTTC.

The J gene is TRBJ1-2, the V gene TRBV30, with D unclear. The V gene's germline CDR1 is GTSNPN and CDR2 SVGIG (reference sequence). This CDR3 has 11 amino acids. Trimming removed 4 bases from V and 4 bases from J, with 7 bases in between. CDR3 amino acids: CAWKLLYGYTF. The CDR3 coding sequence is TGTGCCTGGAAACTTCTCTATGGCTACACCTTC.

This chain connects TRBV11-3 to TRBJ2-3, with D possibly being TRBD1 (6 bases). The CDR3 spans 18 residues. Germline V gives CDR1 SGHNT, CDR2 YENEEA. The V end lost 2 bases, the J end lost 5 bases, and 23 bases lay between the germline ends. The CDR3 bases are TGTGCCAGCAGCTTACACCCTCCCGGGACCCCAGGGGAAGATACGCAGTATTTT. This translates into CASSLHPPGTPGEDTQYF.

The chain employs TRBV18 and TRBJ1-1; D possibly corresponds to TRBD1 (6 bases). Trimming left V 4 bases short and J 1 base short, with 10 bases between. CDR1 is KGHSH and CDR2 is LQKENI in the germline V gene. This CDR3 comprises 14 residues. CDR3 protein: CASSLAGQNTEAFF. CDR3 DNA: TGTGCCAGCTCACTAGCGGGACAGAACACTGAAGCTTTCTTT. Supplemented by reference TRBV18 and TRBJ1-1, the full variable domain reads NAGVMQNPRHLVRRRGQEARLRCSPMKGHSHVYWYRQLPEEGLKFMVYLQKENIIDESGMPKERFSAEFPKEGPSILRIQQVVRGDSAAYFCASSLAGQNTEAFFGQGTRLTVV.

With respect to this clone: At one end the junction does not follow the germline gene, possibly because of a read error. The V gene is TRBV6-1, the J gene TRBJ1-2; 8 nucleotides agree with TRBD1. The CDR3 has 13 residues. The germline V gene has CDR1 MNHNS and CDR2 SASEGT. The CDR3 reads CTSRRTGTAGYTF. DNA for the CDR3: TGTACCAGCAGGCGGACAGGGACTGCTGGCTACACCTTC.

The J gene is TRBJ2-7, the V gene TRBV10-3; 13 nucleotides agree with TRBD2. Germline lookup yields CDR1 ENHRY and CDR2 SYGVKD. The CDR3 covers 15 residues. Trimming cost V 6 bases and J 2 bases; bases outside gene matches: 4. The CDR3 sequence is CAIRGGLAGTYEQYF. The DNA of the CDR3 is TGTGCCATCAGAGGGGGACTAGCGGGGACCTACGAGCAGTACTTC.

CDR3 loop: CATRRENTDTQYF. CDR3 nucleotide sequence: TGTGCCACCCGGCGGGAAAACACAGATACGCAGTATTTT. The chain combines TRBV7-3 with TRBJ2-3; perhaps TRBD2 as D (6 bases). V was shortened by 10 bases and J by 2 bases, with 13 bases between the two germline ends. Germline CDR1 is SGHTA and CDR2 is FQGTGA. CDR3 size: 13 residues.